This T cell receptor (beta chain) was recovered during a study of spatial heterogeneity in lung cancer. In TCRdb, the 5' RACE reads were re-called with MiXCR into one record per CDR3 protein. The table has around 75,000 distinct CDR3 sequences, roughly 15% seen once. This clonotype was detected many times. Time point: sample taken at primary tumor resection. The sequenced material consisted of unsorted whole RNA from tumor, nontumor lung or frozen PBMC. The CDR3 spans 13 residues. Unmatched junction bases numbered 2, after V lost 5 bases and J lost 2 bases. Per the germline V gene, CDR1 is SGHTA and CDR2 is FQGNSA.

The chain has TRBV7-2 and TRBJ1-2; the match to TRBD1 covers 7 bases. The TCR comes from a male donor with early-stage non-small cell lung cancer. This specimen was PBMCs, taken at surgery. The CDR3 DNA is TGTGCCAGCAGCCCGACAGGGAACTATGGCTACACCTTC. It codes for CASSPTGNYGYTF.